The clone carrying this T cell receptor (beta chain) has ten or more counts. The antigen is not known. J lost 1 base, V lost 6 bases, and 9 bases had no gene match. This CDR3 is built from 17 residues. The record originates from a study of T cells in Graves' hyperthyroidism and ophthalmopathy. RNA transcripts provided the source from which TCR beta CDR3 regions were amplified. TCR CDR3 regions were first amplified by RT-PCR with HTBI primers. TCRdb passed the multiplex PCR reads through MiXCR, listing each CDR3 protein once. This table holds 660,000 or so distinct CDR3 sequences, less than 25% found once. The study's findings and limits: A median approximately 6.8 months before onset, the model predicted ophthalmopathy.

Diagnoses were established using clinical symptoms, serum thyroxine and TRAb, thyroid ultrasound and orbital computed tomography. PBMCs came from 7.5 to 10 ml fresh peripheral blood. The sample was blood. The TCR was taken from a man aged 30-40 years with Graves' ophthalmopathy. The chain links TRBV12-3 or TRBV12-4 to TRBJ2-2; 9 nucleotides match TRBD1. CDR3 loop: CASRTRGDRVNTGELFF. CDR3 bases: TGTGCCAGCAGGACACGGGGGGACAGGGTGAACACCGGGGAGCTGTTTTTT.